This section outlines one TCR beta chain sequence together with its context. The CDR3 sequence is 15 residues long. V dropped 4 bases and J dropped 7; count of bases not matched to a gene: 4. The germline V gene has CDR1 MNHEY and CDR2 SMNVEV (reference sequence). This sample was included in a study of T cell changes during pregnancy in multiple sclerosis. Only in-frame clones appear in the TCRdb table, and some are missing; sequencing was by immunoSEQ multiplex PCR. The top ten clones hold approximately 3.4% of a sample with 100,000 or so clones, 75% to 95% of them seen once. V is TRBV27 and J is TRBJ2-1; the match to TRBD2 covers 13 bases. This clonotype was obtained from a female donor with multiple sclerosis, enrolled in a pregnancy study. The sample in question was peripheral blood, obtained in the second trimester of pregnancy. CDR3 bases: TGTGCCAGCAGTTCCGGGACTAGCGGGGCTAATGAGCAGTTCTTC. Translation gives CASSSGTSGANEQFF.